A selection of T cell receptor beta chains follows, all from one sample in a study of shared clonotypes between healthy human individuals. The method was immunoSEQ multiplex PCR; TCRdb's version includes in-frame clones alone and lacks a portion of them. The repertoire holds a few million clones, with 85% to 95% as singletons. The sequenced sample was naive CD4+ T cells from PBMCs. The receptors come from a man between 18 and 29 years old in good health. Some clones in this sample may be carry-over from other donors' samples. The CDR3 runs from the conserved cysteine through the conserved F or W. D genes are given only for firm matches. The size of a clone is reported for some rows only, either as once, few or many, or as a class for expanded clones.

v_gene	d_gene	j_gene	abundance	CDR3nt	CDR3aa
TRBV7-2	TRBD2	TRBJ2-3	NA	TGTGCCAGCAGCGAGAATAGCGGGAGTAGGGGAGATACGCAGTATTTT	CASSENSGSRGDTQYF
TRBV18	NA	TRBJ1-4	NA	TGTGCCAGCTCACCAACAGGACCTCTCCAGGGGAAACTGTTTTTT	CASSPTGPLQGKLFF
TRBV7-3	NA	TRBJ2-5	NA	TGTGCCAGCGCGGCAGGAAACCAAGAGACCCAGTACTTC	CASAAGNQETQYF
TRBV14	TRBD2	TRBJ2-7	NA	TGTGCCAGCAGCCAAGAAGGGACTAGCGGTTCCTACGAGCAGTACTTC	CASSQEGTSGSYEQYF
TRBV28	NA	TRBJ1-2	NA	TGTGCCAGCAGTTATGTAGACAGGACACGTGGAGGCTACACCTTC	CASSYVDRTRGGYTF
TRBV7-9	TRBD2	TRBJ2-2	NA	TGTGCCAGCAGCTTACTTGCGGGAGTCACCGGGGAGCTGTTTTTT	CASSLLAGVTGELFF
TRBV5-4	NA	TRBJ1-1	NA	TGTGCCAGCAGCTTGGACGGGCTAAGGAACACTGAAGCTTTCTTT	CASSLDGLRNTEAFF
TRBV25-1	NA	TRBJ2-7	once	TGTGCCAGCTCGCCCCGGGGTCGTAGCTCCTACGAGCAGTACTTC	CASSPRGRSSYEQYF
TRBV7-2	TRBD2	TRBJ2-5	NA	TGTGCCAGCAGCTTAGGTATTCGGGAGGGCCTGGAAACCCAGTACTTC	CASSLGIREGLETQYF
TRBV5-4	TRBD1	TRBJ2-7	NA	TGTGCCAGCAGCTGGACAGGCGGCGAGCAGTACTTC	CASSWTGGEQYF
TRBV5-1	NA	TRBJ1-4	NA	TGCGCCAGCAGATCCGAGAGCACTAATGAAAAACTGTTTTTT	CASRSESTNEKLFF
TRBV28	NA	TRBJ2-3	NA	TGTGCCAGCAGGATTCTCCGGGAAACTGGGGGCACCACAGATACGCAGTATTTT	CASRILRETGGTTDTQYF
TRBV10-3	TRBD1	TRBJ2-7	NA	TGTGCCATCAGGGAAGACAGGGGAGAACCCTACGAGCAGTACTTC	CAIREDRGEPYEQYF
TRBV7-2	NA	TRBJ1-2	NA	TGTGCCAGCAGCTTAGGGGGTGACTATGGCTACACCTTC	CASSLGGDYGYTF
TRBV5-6	TRBD1	TRBJ2-3	NA	TGTGCCAGCAGCTGGGGGACAGGCAAAACAGATACGCAGTATTTT	CASSWGTGKTDTQYF
TRBV11-2	NA	TRBJ1-1	NA	TGTGCCAGCACCCCGTGGGGCCCCAGTGGTGAAGCTTTCTTT	CASTPWGPSGEAFF
TRBV4-2	NA	TRBJ1-1	NA	TGTGCCAGCAGCCTAAACCGGGACCTCCACCCCGCTTTCTTT	CASSLNRDLHPAFF
TRBV4-2	NA	TRBJ2-1	NA	TGTGCCAGCAGCCAAGGGCGCGCCTACCAGCAAGAGCAGTTCTTC	CASSQGRAYQQEQFF
TRBV12-5	TRBD2	TRBJ2-2	NA	TGTGCTAGTGGTTCGACTAGCGGGGCTGCGAACACCGGGGAGCTGTTTTTT	CASGSTSGAANTGELFF
TRBV28	NA	TRBJ2-7	NA	TGTGCCAGCAGATCCCCGACAGGGACTCACAGCGAGCAGTACTTC	CASRSPTGTHSEQYF
TRBV5-1	NA	TRBJ2-7	few	TGCGCCAGCAGCTTGGTAGGGGGGTCCTCCTACGAGCAGTACTTC	CASSLVGGSSYEQYF
TRBV5-5	NA	TRBJ2-7	NA	TGTGCCAGCAGCTTGATAGGGCCGTATGCCTACGAGCAGTACTTC	CASSLIGPYAYEQYF
TRBV10-3	TRBD2	TRBJ2-3	NA	TGTGCCATCAGAGTTACTAGCGGGACAAGCACAGATACGCAGTATTTT	CAIRVTSGTSTDTQYF
TRBV27	TRBD2	TRBJ2-7	NA	TGTGCCAGCAGTTTTCTAACTAGCGGGAGTGGCGAGCAGTACTTC	CASSFLTSGSGEQYF
TRBV5-1	NA	TRBJ2-2	NA	TGCGCCAGCAGCGAACAGCCGAACACCGGGGAGCTGTTTTTT	CASSEQPNTGELFF
TRBV9	NA	TRBJ2-7	NA	TGTGCCAGCAGCGTAGGGGACCACGTTTCGTCCGAGCAGTACTTC	CASSVGDHVSSEQYF
TRBV15	NA	TRBJ1-4	NA	TGTGCCACCAGCAGACCCCCTGGGGGTTCTAATGAAAAACTGTTTTTT	CATSRPPGGSNEKLFF
TRBV28	TRBD2	TRBJ2-3	once	TGTGCCAGCAAGCCCAGCGGGGGGGGGAGTGGGACAGATACGCAGTATTTT	CASKPSGGGSGTDTQYF